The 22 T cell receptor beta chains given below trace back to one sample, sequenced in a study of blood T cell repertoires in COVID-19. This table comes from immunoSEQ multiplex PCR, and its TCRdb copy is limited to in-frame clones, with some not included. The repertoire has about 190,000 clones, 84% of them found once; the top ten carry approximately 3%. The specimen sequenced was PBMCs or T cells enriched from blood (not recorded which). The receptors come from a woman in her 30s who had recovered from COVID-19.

The CDR3 bases are TGTGCCAGCAGCAACACAGGGGGCGGGAATTCACCCCTCCACTTT. As protein: CASSNTGGGNSPLHF. The genes are TRBV7-2 and TRBJ1-6, with TRBD1 matching 9 bases. The CDR3 is 15 amino acids. V shed 5 bases and J 7 bases; nucleotides not matched to a gene: 6. Germline values: CDR1 SGHTA, CDR2 FQGNSA.

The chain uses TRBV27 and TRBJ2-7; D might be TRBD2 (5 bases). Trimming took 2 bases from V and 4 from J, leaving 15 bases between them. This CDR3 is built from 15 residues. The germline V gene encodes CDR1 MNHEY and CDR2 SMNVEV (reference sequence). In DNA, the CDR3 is TGTGCCAGCAGTTTAGGAGTGACGCCGGGGTACGAGCAGTACTTC. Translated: CASSLGVTPGYEQYF.

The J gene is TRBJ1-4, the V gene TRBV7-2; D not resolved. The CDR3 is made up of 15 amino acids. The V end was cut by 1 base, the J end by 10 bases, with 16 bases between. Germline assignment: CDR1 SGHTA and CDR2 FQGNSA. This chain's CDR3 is CASSLVGGELGKLFF. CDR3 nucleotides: TGTGCCAGCAGCTTAGTCGGCGGGGAATTGGGAAAACTGTTTTTT.

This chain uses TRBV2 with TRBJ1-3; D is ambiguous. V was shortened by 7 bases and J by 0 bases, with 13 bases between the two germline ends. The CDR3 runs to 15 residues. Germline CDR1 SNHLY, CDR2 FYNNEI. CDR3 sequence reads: CASIEGGLSGNTIYF. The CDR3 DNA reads TGTGCCAGCATAGAGGGAGGCCTCTCTGGAAACACCATATATTTT.

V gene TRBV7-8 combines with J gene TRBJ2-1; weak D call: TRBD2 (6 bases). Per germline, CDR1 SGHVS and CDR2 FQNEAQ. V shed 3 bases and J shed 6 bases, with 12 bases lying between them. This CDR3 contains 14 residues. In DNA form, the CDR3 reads TGTGCCAGCAGCTTGAGACTAGAGGGCAATGAGCAGTTCTTC. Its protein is CASSLRLEGNEQFF.

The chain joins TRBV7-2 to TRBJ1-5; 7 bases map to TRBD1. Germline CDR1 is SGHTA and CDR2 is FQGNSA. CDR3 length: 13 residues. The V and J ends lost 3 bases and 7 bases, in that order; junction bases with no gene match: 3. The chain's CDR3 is CASSLRGQQPQHF. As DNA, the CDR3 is TGTGCCAGCAGCTTGAGGGGGCAGCAGCCCCAGCATTTT.

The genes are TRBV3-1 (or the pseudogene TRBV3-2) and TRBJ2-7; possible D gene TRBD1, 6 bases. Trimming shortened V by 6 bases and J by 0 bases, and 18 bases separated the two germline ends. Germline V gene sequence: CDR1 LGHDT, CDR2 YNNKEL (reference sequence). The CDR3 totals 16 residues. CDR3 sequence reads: CASSLLRDIASYEQYV. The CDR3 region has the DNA TGTGCCAGCAGTCTTCTCCGGGACATTGCCTCCTACGAGCAGTACGTC.

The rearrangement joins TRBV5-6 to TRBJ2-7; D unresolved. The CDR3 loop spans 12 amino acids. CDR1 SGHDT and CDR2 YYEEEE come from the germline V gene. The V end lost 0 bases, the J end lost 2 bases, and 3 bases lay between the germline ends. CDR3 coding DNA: TGTGCCAGCAGCTTGGGTACCTACGAGCAGTACGTC. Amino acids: CASSLGTYEQYV.

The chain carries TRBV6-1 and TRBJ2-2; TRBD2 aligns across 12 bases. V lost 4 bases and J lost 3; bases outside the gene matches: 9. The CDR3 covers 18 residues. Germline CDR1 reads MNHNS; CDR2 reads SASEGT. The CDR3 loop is CASSALAGGPSDTGELFF. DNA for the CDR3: TGTGCCAGCAGTGCCCTAGCGGGGGGGCCCAGTGACACCGGGGAGCTGTTTTTT.

As DNA, the CDR3 is TGTGCCAGTAGTATTTTGCGGGGGGGCCAGAATGAGCAGTTCTTC. Residues: CASSILRGGQNEQFF. The chain joins TRBV19 to TRBJ2-1, with TRBD2 matching 9 bases. Germline CDR1 is LNHDA and CDR2 is SQIVND (reference sequence). The CDR3 loop spans 15 amino acids. Losses at the gene ends were 3 bases for V and 7 bases for J; bases not matched to a gene: 7.

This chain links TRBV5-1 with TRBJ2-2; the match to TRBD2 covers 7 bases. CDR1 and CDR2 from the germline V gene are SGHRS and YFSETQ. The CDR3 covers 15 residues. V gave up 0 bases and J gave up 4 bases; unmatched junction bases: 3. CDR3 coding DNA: TGCGCCAGCAGCTTGGCTGCGGGAGTCACCGGGGAGCTGTTTTTT. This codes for CASSLAAGVTGELFF.

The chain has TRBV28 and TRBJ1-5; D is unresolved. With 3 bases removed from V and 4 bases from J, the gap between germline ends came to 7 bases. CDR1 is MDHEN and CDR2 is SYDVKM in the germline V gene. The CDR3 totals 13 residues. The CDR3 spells CASSFGSNQPQHF. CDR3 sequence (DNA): TGTGCCAGCAGTTTCGGGTCTAATCAGCCCCAGCATTTT.

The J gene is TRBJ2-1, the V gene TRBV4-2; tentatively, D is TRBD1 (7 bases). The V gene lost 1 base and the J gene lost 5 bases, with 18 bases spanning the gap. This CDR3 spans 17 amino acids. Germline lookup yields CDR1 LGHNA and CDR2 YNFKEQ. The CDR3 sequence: CASSQGSRETGHNEQFF. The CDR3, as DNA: TGTGCCAGCAGCCAAGGCTCTCGGGAGACAGGGCACAATGAGCAGTTCTTC.

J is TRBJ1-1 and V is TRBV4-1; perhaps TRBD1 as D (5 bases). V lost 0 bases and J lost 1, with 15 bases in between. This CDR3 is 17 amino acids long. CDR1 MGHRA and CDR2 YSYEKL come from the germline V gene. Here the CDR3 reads CASSQDLQGFRNTEAFF. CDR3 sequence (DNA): TGCGCCAGCAGCCAAGATCTCCAGGGTTTTCGGAACACTGAAGCTTTCTTT.

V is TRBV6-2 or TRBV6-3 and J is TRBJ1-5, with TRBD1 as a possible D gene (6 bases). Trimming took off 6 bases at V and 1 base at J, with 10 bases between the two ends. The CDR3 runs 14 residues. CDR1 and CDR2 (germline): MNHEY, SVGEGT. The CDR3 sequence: CASSRGQSNQPQHF. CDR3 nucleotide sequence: TGTGCCAGCAGCCGTGGACAGAGCAATCAGCCCCAGCATTTT.

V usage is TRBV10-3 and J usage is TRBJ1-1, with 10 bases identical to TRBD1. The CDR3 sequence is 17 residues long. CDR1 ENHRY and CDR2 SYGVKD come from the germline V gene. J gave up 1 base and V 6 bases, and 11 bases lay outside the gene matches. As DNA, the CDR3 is TGTGCCATCAGGCCGGGACAGGGGACAGGGCCGAACACTGAAGCTTTCTTT. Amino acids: CAIRPGQGTGPNTEAFF.

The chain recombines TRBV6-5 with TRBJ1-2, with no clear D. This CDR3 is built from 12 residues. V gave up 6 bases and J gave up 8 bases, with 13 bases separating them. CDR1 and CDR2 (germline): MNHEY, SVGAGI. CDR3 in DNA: TGTGCCAGCAGCACGGCCCTAGGAGGCTACACCTTC. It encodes CASSTALGGYTF.

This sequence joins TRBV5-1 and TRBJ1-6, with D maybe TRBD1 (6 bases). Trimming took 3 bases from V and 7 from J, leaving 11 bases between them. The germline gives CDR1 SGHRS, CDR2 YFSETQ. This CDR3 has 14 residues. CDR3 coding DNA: TGCGCCAGCAGCTCAGACAGGACGAATTCACCCCTCCACTTT. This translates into CASSSDRTNSPLHF.

The CDR3 sequence: CASSEAQGLQPQHF. The CDR3 DNA reads TGTGCCAGCAGTGAGGCTCAGGGACTTCAGCCCCAGCATTTT. The rearrangement links TRBV2 to TRBJ1-5; possible D gene TRBD1, 5 bases. The CDR3 runs to 14 residues. V gave up 3 bases and J gave up 6 bases, with 12 bases separating them. The germline V gene encodes CDR1 SNHLY and CDR2 FYNNEI.

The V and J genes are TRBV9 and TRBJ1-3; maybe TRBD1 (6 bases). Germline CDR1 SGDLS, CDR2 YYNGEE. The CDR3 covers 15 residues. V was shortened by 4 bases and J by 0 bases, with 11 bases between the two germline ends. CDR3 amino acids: CASSPGHYSGNTIYF. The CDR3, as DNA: TGTGCCAGCAGCCCGGGACACTACTCTGGAAACACCATATATTTT.

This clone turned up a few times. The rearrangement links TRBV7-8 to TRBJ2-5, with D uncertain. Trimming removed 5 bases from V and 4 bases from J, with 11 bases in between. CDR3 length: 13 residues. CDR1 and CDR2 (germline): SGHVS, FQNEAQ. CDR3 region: CASSPPRLETQYF. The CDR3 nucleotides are TGTGCCAGCAGCCCTCCACGACTAGAGACCCAGTACTTC.

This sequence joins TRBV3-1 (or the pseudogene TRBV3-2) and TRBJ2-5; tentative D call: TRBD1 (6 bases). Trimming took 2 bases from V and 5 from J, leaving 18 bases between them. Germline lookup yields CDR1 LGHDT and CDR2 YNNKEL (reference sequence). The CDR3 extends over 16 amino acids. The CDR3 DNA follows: TGTGCCAGCAGCCAATTGAAACCCCTAGGGGGTGAGACCCAGTACTTC. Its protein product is CASSQLKPLGGETQYF.